The 21 T cell receptor beta chains given below trace back to one sample, sequenced in a study of cytomegalovirus exposure and HLA in healthy donors. The PCR made use of 60 Vbeta and 13 Jbeta primers. Libraries were prepared by immunoSEQ multiplex PCR; TCRdb keeps only in-frame clonotypes and omits some of them. The table has roughly 110,000 clones, 80% to 85% seen once. Sample: PBMCs. The receptors were sampled from a man in his thirties or forties in good health and CMV-seropositive.

The genes are TRBV27 and TRBJ2-7; TRBD1 matches at 10 bases. V shed 5 bases, J shed 7 bases, and the junction held 5 bases outside the gene matches. Per the germline V gene, CDR1 is MNHEY and CDR2 is SMNVEV (reference sequence). The CDR3 is made up of 13 amino acids. CDR3 loop: CASSPLDRGEQYV. In nucleotides, the CDR3 is TGTGCCAGCAGTCCTCTGGACAGGGGGGAGCAGTACGTC.

The chain combines TRBV28 with TRBJ2-7, with 12 bases fitting TRBD1. J lost 5 bases, V lost 5 bases, and 10 bases had no gene match. CDR1 is MDHEN and CDR2 is SYDVKM in the germline V gene. This CDR3 comprises 16 residues. CDR3 nucleotides: TGTGCCAGCAGTCCCCTCCGGGACAGGGGGCGTAACGAGCAGTACGTC. It codes for CASSPLRDRGRNEQYV.

The chain links TRBV11-2 to TRBJ2-5; the D gene is possibly TRBD2 (6 bases). Trimming cost V 2 bases and J 5 bases, with 15 bases left between them. The CDR3 consists of 15 residues. Germline lookup yields CDR1 SGHAT and CDR2 FQNNGV. CDR3 region: CASSLLYGRWETQYF. The CDR3 bases are TGTGCCAGCAGCTTACTTTACGGGAGATGGGAGACCCAGTACTTC.

The V call is TRBV6-5, the J call TRBJ2-4; 7 bases are shared with TRBD2. The CDR3 is made up of 15 amino acids. The germline V gene encodes CDR1 MNHEY and CDR2 SVGAGI. Unmatched junction bases numbered 11, after V lost 6 bases and J lost 6 bases. The CDR3 DNA reads as TGTGCCAGCAGCCCCGGGGGGTCTGGGGTAAACATTCAGTACTTC. As protein: CASSPGGSGVNIQYF.

This chain uses TRBV11-2 with TRBJ1-1, with TRBD1 identical over 7 bases. Germline CDR1 is SGHAT and CDR2 is FQNNGV. The CDR3 contains 17 residues. V lost 5 bases, J lost 0 bases, and 12 bases stayed unmatched. The CDR3 sequence is CASSRDRPGQMNTEAFF. CDR3 in DNA: TGTGCCAGCAGCCGCGACCGCCCGGGACAGATGAACACTGAAGCTTTCTTT.

This chain links TRBV27 with TRBJ2-7, with TRBD1 as a possible D gene (6 bases). Trimming shortened V by 6 bases and J by 2 bases, and 14 bases separated the two germline ends. From germline, CDR1 is MNHEY and CDR2 SMNVEV (reference sequence). The CDR3 extends over 14 amino acids. The CDR3 spells CASSPGVGAYEQYF. DNA for the CDR3: TGTGCCAGCAGCCCAGGGGTTGGGGCCTACGAGCAGTACTTC.

This chain uses TRBV6-1 with TRBJ2-7, with 15 positions matching TRBD2. J lost 6 bases, V lost 6 bases, and 3 bases had no gene match. There are 14 residues in the CDR3. CDR1 MNHNS and CDR2 SASEGT come from the germline V gene. The DNA for the CDR3 is TGTGCCAGCAGGGGACTAGCGGGAGGAGGCGAGCAGTACGTC. Translation: CASRGLAGGGEQYV.

This clone has more than one count but fewer than ten. The chain is built from TRBV27 and TRBJ2-4; D gene ambiguous. Germline CDR1 reads MNHEY; CDR2 reads SMNVEV (reference sequence). V dropped 3 bases and J dropped 0 bases, with 6 bases sitting between them. This CDR3 has 14 amino acids. The CDR3 region is CASSFALAKNIQYF. The CDR3 region has the DNA TGTGCCAGCAGTTTTGCGCTAGCCAAAAACATTCAGTACTTC.

This chain uses TRBV7-2 with TRBJ1-2; the match to TRBD1 covers 11 bases. The length of the CDR3 is 14 residues. CDR1 is SGHTA, CDR2 FQGNSA, per germline. The trim removed 5 bases at V and 3 bases at J, leaving 2 bases unmatched. CDR3 coding DNA: TGTGCCAGCAGCCAGGGACAGGGGGACTATGGCTACACCTTC. This codes for CASSQGQGDYGYTF.

This chain connects TRBV10-2 to TRBJ2-5, with D perhaps TRBD1 (6 bases). The CDR3 consists of 18 residues. Trimming removed 3 bases at V and 4 bases at J, with 24 bases between. The germline CDR1 and CDR2 sequences are WSHSY and SAAADI. The CDR3 loop is CASSEGDKAATPSETQYF. The CDR3 DNA reads as TGCGCCAGCAGTGAAGGGGACAAGGCCGCTACACCTTCAGAGACCCAGTACTTC.

The rearrangement joins TRBV10-3 to TRBJ2-5; 7 nucleotides align to TRBD2. CDR1 is ENHRY and CDR2 is SYGVKD in the germline V gene. Trimming at V came to 8 bases and at J to 2 bases, leaving 14 bases not matched to a gene. The CDR3 is made up of 16 amino acids. For the CDR3, the DNA is TGTGCCATCGGGCCGTCAACGGCGGGAGTTCAAGAGACCCAGTACTTC. Residues: CAIGPSTAGVQETQYF.

The chain uses TRBV6-1 and TRBJ2-3; unclear D gene. V was trimmed by 6 bases and J by 2 bases, leaving 6 bases between them. Germline V gives CDR1 MNHNS, CDR2 SASEGT. The CDR3 spans 12 residues. CDR3 sequence reads: CASRGLTDTQYF. The CDR3 coding sequence is TGTGCCAGCAGGGGCCTCACAGATACGCAGTATTTT.

V usage is TRBV18 and J usage is TRBJ1-5, with 10 bases that match TRBD1. The V segment lost 3 bases and the J segment 5 bases; nucleotides outside the gene matches: 13. Germline V gene data show CDR1 as KGHSH and CDR2 as LQKENI. CDR3 length: 18 residues. The DNA of the CDR3 is TGTGCCAGCTCACCGGGGGACAGGGGATCGGCACCCGATCAGCCCCAGCATTTT. This encodes CASSPGDRGSAPDQPQHF. The complete variable domain, with remaining parts taken from reference TRBV18 and TRBJ1-5, reads NAGVMQNPRHLVRRRGQEARLRCSPMKGHSHVYWYRQLPEEGLKFMVYLQKENIIDESGMPKERFSAEFPKEGPSILRIQQVVRGDSAAYFCASSPGDRGSAPDQPQHFGDGTRLSIL.

This clone was seen only once. V gene TRBV19 combines with J gene TRBJ1-2, with 7 positions matching TRBD1. CDR3 size: 15 residues. V dropped 2 bases and J dropped 4; count of bases not matched to a gene: 7. The germline CDR1 and CDR2 sequences are LNHDA and SQIVND (reference sequence). CDR3 sequence: CASSIRQGQGYGYTF. CDR3 nucleotides: TGTGCCAGTAGTATACGACAGGGTCAGGGCTATGGCTACACCTTC.

The CDR3 region has the DNA TGCGCCAGCCTTAGGGACTCCTTCAGCTACACCTTC. Translating it yields CASLRDSFSYTF. This chain connects TRBV10-2 to TRBJ1-2, with TRBD1 as a possible D gene (5 bases). The CDR3 runs to 12 residues. Germline values: CDR1 WSHSY, CDR2 SAAADI. V was trimmed by 8 bases and J by 9 bases, leaving 16 bases between them.

The table lists this clone with a count of one. The gene calls are TRBV2 and TRBJ2-7; D may be TRBD2 (5 bases). The CDR3 loop spans 13 amino acids. The germline V gene encodes CDR1 SNHLY and CDR2 FYNNEI. V was clipped by 7 bases and J by 5 bases, with 15 bases between them. This CDR3 reads CASMRAWGNEQYF. CDR3 bases: TGTGCCAGCATGCGGGCCTGGGGAAACGAGCAGTACTTC.

The chain combines TRBV23-1 with TRBJ2-7, with 11 bases aligning to TRBD1. TRBV23-1 is an ORF for which the function is uncertain. V lost 3 bases to trimming and J lost 4 bases; unmatched junction nucleotides: 11. This CDR3 comprises 17 residues. The CDR3 DNA sequence: TGCGCCAGCAGTCATCTTGGTGGGGACAGGGGGGGATACGAGCAGTACGTC. The encoded protein is CASSHLGGDRGGYEQYV.

The chain employs TRBV19 and TRBJ2-1; perhaps TRBD2 as D (6 bases). This CDR3 is 11 amino acids long. Germline V gene sequence: CDR1 LNHDA, CDR2 SQIVND (reference sequence). V lost 5 bases to trimming and J lost 9 bases, with 8 bases between them. The CDR3: CASSLGGEQFF. CDR3 nucleotide sequence: TGTGCCAGTAGTTTGGGGGGTGAGCAGTTCTTC. Together with reference TRBV19 and TRBJ2-1, the CDR3 gives the full variable domain: DGGITQSPKYLFRKEGQNVTLSCEQNLNHDAMYWYRQDPGQGLRLIYYSQIVNDFQKGDIAEGYSVSREKKESFPLTVTSAQKNPTAFYLCASSLGGEQFFGPGTRLTVL.

The V gene is TRBV28, the J gene TRBJ2-7; 11 bases are a match to TRBD1. Germline-derived CDR1 and CDR2 are MDHEN and SYDVKM. V was pared by 6 bases and J by 5 bases, with 9 bases of the junction left unmatched. CDR3 length equals 15 residues. The CDR3 here is CASSLRDRGFHEQYF. The DNA of the CDR3 is TGTGCCAGCAGCCTCCGGGACAGGGGGTTCCACGAGCAGTACTTC. Supplemented by reference TRBV28 and TRBJ2-7, the full variable domain reads DVKVTQSSRYLVKRTGEKVFLECVQDMDHENMFWYRQDPGLGLRLIYFSYDVKMKEKGDIPEGYSVSREKKERFSLILESASTNQTSMYLCASSLRDRGFHEQYFGPGTRLTVT.

The chain couples TRBV27 to TRBJ2-1; 7 bases are shared with TRBD2. From germline, CDR1 is MNHEY and CDR2 SMNVEV (reference sequence). V trimming: 3 bases; J trimming: 6 bases; junction bases outside the gene matches: 8. CDR3 length equals 15 residues. The CDR3 sequence is CASSLGAGTLNEQFF. In DNA form, the CDR3 reads TGTGCCAGCAGTTTGGGAGCGGGAACACTCAATGAGCAGTTCTTC.

This chain joins TRBV19 and TRBJ1-2; 8 bases align to TRBD1. Germline loops: CDR1 LNHDA, CDR2 SQIVND (reference sequence). Trimming removed 5 bases from V and 1 base from J; junction bases left unmatched: 6. The CDR3 spans 15 residues. The CDR3 DNA reads TGTGCCAGTAGTTTCCCGACAGGGGATAACTATGGCTACACCTTC. As protein: CASSFPTGDNYGYTF.